This T cell receptor (beta chain) derives from a study of shared clonotypes between healthy human individuals. Study-wide results and limits: Naive CD4 clonotypes were shared across a few donors at roughly 5%. Generation probability values for non-shared clonotypes were lower than those for clonotypes shared by all four donors.

Clones were sequenced by immunoSEQ multiplex PCR, and TCRdb holds only the in-frame ones, with some missing. The table includes around 2.3 million clones, 95% detected once. CDR1 is SNHLY, CDR2 FYNNEI, per germline. Trimming took 4 bases from V and 0 from J; bases not matched to a gene: 15. There are 20 residues in the CDR3. Remarks on this clone: Its antigen is still unknown.

The chain carries TRBV2 and TRBJ1-6; the match to TRBD1 covers 7 bases. Sequencing was done on a sample of naive CD4+ T cells sorted from blood. Subset denoted: CD45RA+ positively selected. The receptor was derived from a man aged 18 to 35 in good health. CDR3 region: CASSVIWGATGSSYNSPLHF. CDR3 nucleotide sequence: TGTGCCAGCAGTGTGATTTGGGGGGCGACAGGGAGCTCCTATAATTCACCCCTCCACTTT.